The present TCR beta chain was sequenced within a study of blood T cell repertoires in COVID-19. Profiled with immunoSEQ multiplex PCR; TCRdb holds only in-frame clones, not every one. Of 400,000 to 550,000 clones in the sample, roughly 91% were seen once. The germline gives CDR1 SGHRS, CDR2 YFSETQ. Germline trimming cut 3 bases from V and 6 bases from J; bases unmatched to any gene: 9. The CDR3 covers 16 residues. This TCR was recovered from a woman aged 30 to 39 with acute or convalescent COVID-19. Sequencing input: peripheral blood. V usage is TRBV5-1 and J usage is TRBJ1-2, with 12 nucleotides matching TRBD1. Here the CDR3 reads CASSSNRDRGLHGYTF. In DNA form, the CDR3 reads TGCGCCAGCAGCTCGAACCGGGACAGGGGGCTCCATGGCTACACCTTC.